What follows is one TCR beta chain and its context. Its antigen is not known. Each CDR3 protein is one row after TCRdb ran MiXCR on the 5' RACE reads. This table holds hundreds of thousands of distinct CDR3 sequences, 25% to 30% found once. The sample belongs to a study of T-cell memory formation after mild COVID-19. Study-wide results and limits: Contracting clones from day 15 to 85 showed balanced CD4/CD8; later expanders favored CD4+.

This CDR3 region has 16 residues. With V trimmed by 6 bases and J by 2 bases, 10 bases remained unmatched. Germline V lookup: CDR1 LNHDA, CDR2 SQIVND (reference sequence). The receptor was isolated from an adult woman who had mild COVID-19 (a few samples of this study predate the infection). Cell type and time point are not known. The source material was PBMCs or a T cell subset sorted from them (not recorded which). The rearrangement joins TRBV19 to TRBJ2-7; TRBD2 matches at 10 bases. This CDR3 reads CASSGAGTSATYEQYF. CDR3 nucleotide sequence: TGTGCCAGTAGCGGAGCCGGGACTAGCGCTACCTACGAGCAGTACTTC.